The 26 T cell receptor beta chains in this list originate from one sample, sequenced in a study of T cells after yellow fever vaccination. TCRdb re-analysed the 5' RACE reads in MiXCR, keeping a single row per CDR3 protein. The table shows almost 600,000 distinct CDR3 sequences, with roughly 14% occurring only once. Sequenced material: PBMCs, taken on the day of the yellow fever booster vaccination. These receptors were taken from a man younger than 40 who received the YFV17D yellow fever vaccine.

With regard to this clonotype: A read error may explain this, as a much larger clone is one base away. J is TRBJ2-7 and V is TRBV5-6; possibly TRBD1 for D (5 bases). V was clipped by 3 bases and J by 3 bases, with 7 bases between them. Germline assignment: CDR1 SGHDT and CDR2 YYEEEE. The CDR3 spans 12 residues. CDR3 region: CASSYDSYEQYF. CDR3 in DNA: TGTGCCAGCAGCTACGACAGCTACGAGCAGTACTTC.

This clonotype has just a few counts. For the CDR3, the DNA is TGTGCCAGCAGCTTAGCCCCCGGAGAGGGGGCCACTGAAGCTTTCTTT. Its translation is CASSLAPGEGATEAFF. The J gene is TRBJ1-1, the V gene TRBV7-8, with 7 nucleotides matching TRBD1. Germline V CDR1 and CDR2: SGHVS, FQNEAQ. The CDR3 runs to 16 residues. V was clipped by 0 bases and J by 4 bases; unmatched bases: 8.

This chain joins TRBV18 and TRBJ1-1, with unresolved D. The CDR3 covers 13 residues. V lost 5 bases to trimming and J lost 1 base, with 8 bases between them. Germline assignment: CDR1 KGHSH and CDR2 LQKENI. The CDR3 DNA reads TGTGCCAGCTCAGTATCCAGGAACACTGAAGCTTTCTTT. The encoded protein is CASSVSRNTEAFF.

J is TRBJ2-5 and V is TRBV10-3; D is uncertain. CDR3 length: 13 residues. Germline V gene data show CDR1 as ENHRY and CDR2 as SYGVKD. Deletions cut 10 bases from V and 5 bases from J, with 17 bases between. The CDR3 reads CATRDSTEETQYF. The CDR3 nucleotides are TGTGCCACCAGAGACTCCACGGAGGAGACCCAGTACTTC.

The J gene is TRBJ2-7, the V gene TRBV9, with 8 bases aligning to TRBD2. The CDR3 covers 15 residues. J lost 7 bases, V lost 0 bases, and 9 bases had no gene match. In germline, CDR1 is SGDLS, CDR2 YYNGEE. CDR3 DNA sequence: TGTGCCAGCAGCGTAGGGAATAGCGGGATAGAAGAGCAGTACTTC. This codes for CASSVGNSGIEEQYF.

The V and J genes are TRBV12-3 or TRBV12-4 and TRBJ2-3; possibly TRBD2 for D (6 bases). Trimming removed 0 bases from V and 8 bases from J, with 18 bases in between. The length of the CDR3 is 16 residues. The CDR3 DNA follows: TGTGCCAGCAGTTTAGCCTCGGGAGCTAGCGCGGGTACGCAGTATTTT. This sequence encodes CASSLASGASAGTQYF.

This clonotype was seen a handful of times. The chain joins TRBV12-3 or TRBV12-4 to TRBJ2-5; D unresolved. The CDR3 covers 13 residues. The V and J ends lost 1 base and 10 bases respectively, with 13 bases between them. The CDR3 spells CASSLGFTQSQYF. CDR3 DNA sequence: TGTGCCAGCAGTTTAGGTTTCACCCAGAGCCAGTACTTC.

V and J are TRBV5-1 and TRBJ1-2, with TRBD1 matching over 11 bases. This CDR3 spans 15 amino acids. CDR1 and CDR2 (germline): SGHRS, YFSETQ. V shed 2 bases, J shed 6 bases, and the junction held 6 bases outside the gene matches. The CDR3 reads CASSFGQGAFDGYTF. As DNA, the CDR3 is TGCGCCAGCAGCTTTGGACAGGGGGCGTTTGATGGCTACACCTTC.

V and J are TRBV7-2 and TRBJ2-7, with D hard to call. Germline values: CDR1 SGHTA, CDR2 FQGNSA. This CDR3 is 14 amino acids long. V was pared by 4 bases and J by 0 bases, with 10 bases between. The CDR3 reads CASSSVISSYEQYF. As DNA, the CDR3 is TGTGCCAGCAGCTCCGTCATAAGCTCCTACGAGCAGTACTTC.

This clonotype appeared a few times. This chain links TRBV5-1 with TRBJ2-5, with D unclear. V was cut by 0 bases and J by 2 bases, with 8 bases left in between. From germline, CDR1 is SGHRS and CDR2 YFSETQ. This CDR3 is built from 14 residues. In DNA, the CDR3 is TGCGCCAGCAGCTTGGAAGGTCGACAAGAGACCCAGTACTTC. Translating it yields CASSLEGRQETQYF. The full variable domain, its missing parts supplied by reference TRBV5-1 and TRBJ2-5, is KAGVTQTPRYLIKTRGQQVTLSCSPISGHRSVSWYQQTPGQGLQFLFEYFSETQRNKGNFPGRFSGRQFSNSRSEMNVSTLELGDSALYLCASSLEGRQETQYFGPGTRLLVL.

This sequence joins TRBV5-1 and TRBJ2-2; no firm D call. The CDR3 has 15 amino acids. Germline lookup yields CDR1 SGHRS and CDR2 YFSETQ. V lost 0 bases, J lost 3 bases, and 9 bases lay in between. The CDR3 here is CASSLETTDTGELFF. The CDR3, as DNA: TGCGCCAGCAGCTTGGAAACCACAGACACCGGGGAGCTGTTTTTT.

This rearrangement joins TRBV19 to TRBJ1-5, with TRBD1 matching 7 bases. The CDR3 is 17 amino acids. V dropped 6 bases and J dropped 0; count of bases not matched to a gene: 11. Germline assignment: CDR1 LNHDA and CDR2 SQIVND (reference sequence). Here the CDR3 reads CASSSADRVYSNQPQHF. In nucleotides, the CDR3 is TGTGCCAGTAGCTCCGCCGACAGGGTTTATAGCAATCAGCCCCAGCATTTT.

This clonotype was seen only a few times. This chain uses TRBV7-2 with TRBJ2-2; no firm D call. Trimming cost V 4 bases and J 2 bases, with 11 bases left between them. CDR1 and CDR2 (germline): SGHTA, FQGNSA. CDR3 size: 15 residues. The CDR3 DNA reads TGTGCCAGCAGCTCTATAGGCCCAAACACCGGGGAGCTGTTTTTT. Its protein is CASSSIGPNTGELFF.

The rearrangement links TRBV25-1 to TRBJ1-4; weak D call: TRBD1 (5 bases). V was pared by 2 bases and J by 13 bases, with 20 bases between. CDR3 length: 15 residues. The germline V gene has CDR1 MGHDK and CDR2 SYGVNS. The CDR3 nucleotides are TGTGCCAGCAGTGAAGGGTGGGGACCTAAGAATGGACTGTTTTTT. Translated, it gives CASSEGWGPKNGLFF.

This CDR3 reads CASSPQTGGDYEQYF. CDR3 nucleotide sequence: TGTGCCAGCAGCCCGCAGACAGGGGGGGACTACGAGCAGTACTTC. The chain is built from TRBV7-2 and TRBJ2-7; the match to TRBD1 covers 9 bases. V trimming: 5 bases; J trimming: 3 bases; junction bases outside the gene matches: 8. Per the germline V gene, CDR1 is SGHTA and CDR2 is FQGNSA. The CDR3 extends over 15 amino acids.

This clonotype was found a few times. V gene TRBV13 combines with J gene TRBJ2-1; D ambiguous. Germline-derived CDR1 and CDR2 are PRHDT and FYEKMQ (reference sequence). V was clipped by 5 bases and J by 9 bases, with 14 bases between them. The CDR3 has 13 amino acids. The CDR3 loop reads CASSNAPSGEQFF. The DNA of the CDR3 is TGTGCCAGCAGCAATGCCCCCTCGGGTGAGCAGTTCTTC.

This clonotype showed up many times. An end of the junction does not agree with germline; a read error may underlie this. The V call is TRBV7-3, the J call TRBJ1-2; 8 bases are shared with TRBD1. Germline values: CDR1 SGHTA, CDR2 FQGTGA. This CDR3 region has 15 residues. Here the CDR3 reads CASSLTGTGSYGYTF. DNA of the CDR3: TGTGCCAGCAGCCTAACCGGGACAGGTAGCTATGGCTACACCTTC.

This chain connects TRBV20-1 to TRBJ2-7; D may correspond to TRBD1 or TRBD2 (6 bases each). The V gene's germline CDR1 is DFQATT and CDR2 SNEGSKA (reference sequence). V gave up 0 bases and J gave up 4 bases, with 13 bases separating them. The CDR3 has 14 amino acids. The DNA for the CDR3 is TGCAGTGCTAGAGATTTCGGGGGCCGGTACGAGCAGTACTTC. It encodes CSARDFGGRYEQYF.

This clonotype was seen a handful of times. The chain has TRBV19 and TRBJ2-2; a possible D gene is TRBD1 (5 bases). V was trimmed by 4 bases and J by 0 bases, leaving 12 bases between them. This CDR3 region has 16 residues. Germline V CDR1 and CDR2: LNHDA, SQIVND (reference sequence). The CDR3 loop is CASSTPTAPNTGELFF. The DNA for the CDR3 is TGTGCCAGTAGTACCCCGACAGCTCCGAACACCGGGGAGCTGTTTTTT.

This clonotype was counted between two and nine times. The J gene is TRBJ2-5, the V gene TRBV19; D unclear. Trimming shortened V by 3 bases and J by 3 bases, and 5 bases separated the two germline ends. Germline V gene lookup returns CDR1 LNHDA and CDR2 SQIVND (reference sequence). This CDR3 is 12 amino acids long. The CDR3 bases are TGTGCCAGTAGTATGAGGAAAGAGACCCAGTACTTC. The encoded protein is CASSMRKETQYF.

This rearrangement joins TRBV3-1 to TRBJ2-1; D might be TRBD2 (5 bases). V was shortened by 1 base and J by 6 bases, with 10 bases between the two germline ends. This CDR3 comprises 14 residues. Germline V CDR1 and CDR2: LGHDT, YNNKEL (reference sequence). The CDR3 is CASSQGLARNEQFF. The CDR3, as DNA: TGTGCCAGCAGCCAAGGGCTAGCACGCAATGAGCAGTTCTTC.

This clonotype was seen a few times. This sequence joins TRBV12-3 or TRBV12-4 and TRBJ2-3, with D unclear. V lost 6 bases to trimming and J lost 6 bases, with 13 bases between them. This CDR3 is built from 13 residues. CDR3 amino acids: CASRTRNRDTQYF. The CDR3 nucleotides read TGTGCCAGCAGAACAAGGAACCGGGATACGCAGTATTTT.

The J gene is TRBJ2-7, the V gene TRBV7-2; TRBD1 matches at 8 bases. Germline CDR1 reads SGHTA; CDR2 reads FQGNSA. CDR3 length equals 15 residues. J lost 4 bases, V lost 1 base, and 6 bases had no gene match. CDR3 sequence: CASSLVPGQGYEQYF. The CDR3 region has the DNA TGTGCCAGCAGCTTAGTACCCGGACAGGGTTACGAGCAGTACTTC.

Only a few counts were recorded for this clonotype. V is TRBV5-1 and J is TRBJ2-7; 9 bases are a match to TRBD1. The germline V gene has CDR1 SGHRS and CDR2 YFSETQ. The trim removed 0 bases at V and 3 bases at J, leaving 7 bases unmatched. This CDR3 has 16 amino acids. The CDR3 nucleotides are TGCGCCAGCAGCTTGGCCGCCGGGACAGGGTTCTACGAGCAGTACTTC. Its translation: CASSLAAGTGFYEQYF. The whole variable domain, remainder taken from reference TRBV5-1 and TRBJ2-7, is KAGVTQTPRYLIKTRGQQVTLSCSPISGHRSVSWYQQTPGQGLQFLFEYFSETQRNKGNFPGRFSGRQFSNSRSEMNVSTLELGDSALYLCASSLAAGTGFYEQYFGPGTRLTVT.

Of note for this clonotype: Sequence at one end of the junction differs from germline and may be a read error. The J gene is TRBJ2-1, the V gene TRBV20-1; 7 bases line up with TRBD2. Per the germline V gene, CDR1 is DFQATT and CDR2 is SNEGSKA (reference sequence). The CDR3 covers 13 residues. CDR3 in DNA: TGCAGTGTTAGGGACTACGGGTTCAATGAGCCGTTCTTC. This translates into CSVRDYGFNEPFF.

This clonotype was observed many times. V usage is TRBV24-1 and J usage is TRBJ2-7, with D possibly being TRBD1 (6 bases). Germline assignment: CDR1 KGHDR and CDR2 SFDVKD. The V gene lost 6 bases and the J gene lost 3 bases, with 14 bases spanning the gap. The CDR3 is 14 residues long. The CDR3 loop reads CATSRIGQFYEQYF. CDR3 DNA: TGTGCCACCAGTCGCATAGGACAGTTCTACGAGCAGTACTTC.